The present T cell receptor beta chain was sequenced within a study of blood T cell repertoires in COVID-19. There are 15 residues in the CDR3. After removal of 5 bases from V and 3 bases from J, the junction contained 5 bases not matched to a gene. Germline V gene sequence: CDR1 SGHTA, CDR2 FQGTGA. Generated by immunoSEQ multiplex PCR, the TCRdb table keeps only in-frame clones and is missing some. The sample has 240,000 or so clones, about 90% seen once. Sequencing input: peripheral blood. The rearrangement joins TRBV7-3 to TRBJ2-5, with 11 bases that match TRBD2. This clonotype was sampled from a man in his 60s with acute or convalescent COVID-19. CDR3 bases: TGTGCCAGCAGCCTGACTAGCGGGAACGAAGAGACCCAGTACTTC. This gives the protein CASSLTSGNEETQYF. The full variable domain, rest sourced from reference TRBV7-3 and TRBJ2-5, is GAGVSQTPSNKVTEKGKYVELRCDPISGHTALYWYRQSLGQGPEFLIYFQGTGAADDSGLPNDRFFAVRPEGSVSTLKIQRTERGDSAVYLCASSLTSGNEETQYFGPGTRLLVL.